This passage covers 21 T cell receptor beta chains from one sample sequenced in a study of shared clonotypes between healthy human individuals. Sequenced by immunoSEQ multiplex PCR; TCRdb stores in-frame clones only, minus some. The sample includes a few hundred thousand clones, around 77% of them seen just once. Material: PBMCs. Source of these receptors: a woman aged 40 to 49 in good health. Some clones in this sample may be carry-over from other donors' samples.

This sequence joins TRBV7-8 and TRBJ2-1; 7 bases agree with TRBD2. With 10 bases clipped from V and 2 bases from J, the junction kept 11 bases outside the gene matches. This CDR3 comprises 15 residues. Germline V gene lookup returns CDR1 SGHVS and CDR2 FQNEAQ. The CDR3 sequence: CATTTGLAAYNEQFF. The CDR3 region has the DNA TGTGCCACCACAACGGGGCTAGCGGCCTACAATGAGCAGTTCTTC.

To note about this clone: This CDR3 is also generated by other DNA sequences in the sample. This chain connects TRBV7-9 to TRBJ2-7, with 8 bases aligning to TRBD2. Germline V lookup: CDR1 SEHNR, CDR2 FQNEAQ (reference sequence). The CDR3 totals 14 residues. V dropped 1 base and J dropped 4; count of bases not matched to a gene: 3. In DNA form, the CDR3 reads TGTGCCAGCAGCTTAGGAAGCGGGGGTTACGAGCAGTACTTC. It specifies CASSLGSGGYEQYF.

This clone was detected a few times. V usage is TRBV15 and J usage is TRBJ1-5, with D unclear. The CDR3 spans 16 residues. Trimming removed 0 bases at V and 6 bases at J, with 15 bases between. Looked up from germline, CDR1 is LNHNV and CDR2 is YYDKDF (reference sequence). For the CDR3, the DNA is TGTGCCACCAGCAGAGATAAGAGAGGGCAAGGTCAGCCCCAGCATTTT. This gives the protein CATSRDKRGQGQPQHF.

The chain combines TRBV25-1 with TRBJ1-1; tentatively, D is TRBD1 (5 bases). Trimming took 6 bases from V and 1 from J, leaving 15 bases between them. Germline values: CDR1 MGHDK, CDR2 SYGVNS. The CDR3 has 15 amino acids. The CDR3 here is CASRPRGVTNTEAFF. The CDR3 DNA is TGTGCCAGCAGGCCAAGAGGGGTGACGAACACTGAAGCTTTCTTT.

This sequence joins TRBV9 and TRBJ2-3; TRBD2 matches at 8 bases. Germline V gives CDR1 SGDLS, CDR2 YYNGEE. The CDR3 has 13 residues. Germline trimming cut 3 bases from V and 4 bases from J; bases unmatched to any gene: 1. The CDR3 loop is CASSAGRADTQYF. The DNA of the CDR3 is TGTGCCAGCAGCGCCGGGAGGGCAGATACGCAGTATTTT.

The chain uses TRBV6-5 and TRBJ2-7, with 8 bases lining up with TRBD1. Trimming cost V 4 bases and J 0 bases; bases outside gene matches: 2. The V gene's germline CDR1 is MNHEY and CDR2 SVGAGI. The CDR3 has 14 amino acids. The CDR3 DNA follows: TGTGCCAGCAGTTCCACAGGGGGCTCCTACGAGCAGTACTTC. This encodes CASSSTGGSYEQYF.

A single count supports this clone. The DNA of the CDR3 is TGCGCCAGCCTGGACAGGGCGGGAGAGCAGTACTTC. This sequence encodes CASLDRAGEQYF. V usage is TRBV10-2 and J usage is TRBJ2-7; 8 bases map to TRBD1. J gave up 7 bases and V 8 bases, and 7 bases lay outside the gene matches. The CDR3 sequence is 12 residues long. Germline V lookup: CDR1 WSHSY, CDR2 SAAADI.

This clone was detected only a few times. This sequence joins TRBV6-1 and TRBJ2-6; D gene ambiguous. Per germline, CDR1 MNHNS and CDR2 SASEGT. Trimming shortened V by 6 bases and J by 0 bases, and 9 bases separated the two germline ends. The CDR3 runs to 15 residues. This CDR3 reads CASSADPSGANVLTF. The CDR3 region has the DNA TGTGCCAGCAGCGCTGACCCCTCTGGGGCCAACGTCCTGACTTTC.

For this clone: A far larger clone is only one base removed, so a read error is likely. Within the sample, other DNA sequences also encode this same CDR3. The DNA of the CDR3 is TGTGCCAGCAGTGAGAACACTGAGGCTTTCTTT. Protein sequence: CASSENTEAFF. The chain joins TRBV25-1 to TRBJ1-1, with unresolved D. The germline V gene encodes CDR1 MGHDK and CDR2 SYGVNS. This CDR3 contains 11 residues.

This chain connects TRBV7-3 to TRBJ1-3; D gene uncertain. There are 15 residues in the CDR3. The germline V gene has CDR1 SGHTA and CDR2 FQGTGA. The V end lost 1 base, the J end lost 1 base, and 8 bases lay between the germline ends. This chain's CDR3 is CASSLNRGSGNTIYF. In DNA, the CDR3 is TGTGCCAGCAGCTTAAATCGCGGGTCTGGAAACACCATATATTTT. Looking up the rest from reference TRBV7-3 and TRBJ1-3 gives the full variable domain: GAGVSQTPSNKVTEKGKYVELRCDPISGHTALYWYRQSLGQGPEFLIYFQGTGAADDSGLPNDRFFAVRPEGSVSTLKIQRTERGDSAVYLCASSLNRGSGNTIYFGEGSWLTVV.

The genes are TRBV27 and TRBJ2-7; D not certain. The germline CDR1 and CDR2 sequences are MNHEY and SMNVEV (reference sequence). The CDR3 extends over 14 amino acids. V lost 3 bases to trimming and J lost 6 bases, with 15 bases between them. Written as DNA, the CDR3 is TGTGCCAGCAGTTTGGGAACTACCGGTGGCGAGCAGTACTTC. Translation gives CASSLGTTGGEQYF.

This clone appeared once. The rearrangement joins TRBV4-1 to TRBJ2-2; D call uncertain. Germline values: CDR1 MGHRA, CDR2 YSYEKL. V was shortened by 6 bases and J by 0 bases, with 11 bases between the two germline ends. The CDR3 runs to 15 residues. DNA of the CDR3: TGCGCCAGCAGTCGAATGGTCGCGAACACCGGGGAGCTGTTTTTT. It encodes CASSRMVANTGELFF.

This chain uses TRBV10-1 with TRBJ1-3; D call uncertain. The length of the CDR3 is 14 residues. Deletions cut 2 bases from V and 2 bases from J, with 7 bases between. Per the germline V gene, CDR1 is WNHNN and CDR2 is SYGVQD (reference sequence). CDR3 nucleotides: TGCGCCAGCAGTGAGGACCGAGCTGGAAACACCATATATTTT. It codes for CASSEDRAGNTIYF.

Details on this clone: Being one base from a much bigger clone, this may be a read error. Other DNA sequences in the sample encode the same CDR3. The chain employs TRBV28 and TRBJ2-7, with 10 bases aligning to TRBD2. CDR3 size: 16 residues. V lost 6 bases to trimming and J lost 7 bases; unmatched junction nucleotides: 15. Looked up from germline, CDR1 is MDHEN and CDR2 is SYDVKM. DNA for the CDR3: TGTGCCAGCAGCTTAGGGGCAGCTAGCGGGAGTTATGAGCAGTACTTC. This codes for CASSLGAASGSYEQYF.

In DNA, the CDR3 is TGTGCCAGCAGCCAACAGGGGGGGTGGAACACTGAAGCTTTCTTT. Its translation is CASSQQGGWNTEAFF. The chain is built from TRBV7-9 and TRBJ1-1; 8 bases agree with TRBD1. J lost 1 base, V lost 5 bases, and 6 bases had no gene match. This CDR3 is 15 amino acids long. Per germline, CDR1 SEHNR and CDR2 FQNEAQ (reference sequence). Full variable domain (outside the CDR3, taken from reference TRBV7-9 and TRBJ1-1): DTGVSQNPRHKITKRGQNVTFRCDPISEHNRLYWYRQTLGQGPEFLTYFQNEAQLEKSRLLSDRFSAERPKGSFSTLEIQRTEQGDSAMYLCASSQQGGWNTEAFFGQGTRLTVV.

A note on this clone: Given a far larger clone just one base away, this is likely a sequencing read error. The sample has other DNA sequences that encode this CDR3 too. The chain is built from TRBV5-4 and TRBJ2-5; 7 nucleotides align to TRBD1. After removal of 3 bases from V and 0 bases from J, the junction contained 2 bases not matched to a gene. The CDR3 covers 14 residues. CDR1 is SGHNT, CDR2 YYREEE, per germline (reference sequence). Here the CDR3 reads CASSWDSYQETQYF. The CDR3, as DNA: TGTGCCAGCAGCTGGGACAGTTACCAAGAGACCCAGTACTTC.

This chain uses TRBV29-1 with TRBJ2-1; 7 bases fit TRBD2. The trim removed 2 bases at V and 3 bases at J, leaving 4 bases unmatched. CDR1 and CDR2 (germline): SQVTM, ANQGSEA. This CDR3 contains 14 residues. For the CDR3, the DNA is TGCAGCGTTGAATTCAGCGGGATCTACAATGAGCAGTTCTTC. Its protein is CSVEFSGIYNEQFF.

As regards this clone: A far larger clone is off by one base, so a read error is likely. Other DNA sequences in the same sample also yield this CDR3. This chain joins TRBV28 and TRBJ2-7; D unclear. CDR1 is MDHEN, CDR2 SYDVKM, per germline. V shed 5 bases and J shed 10 bases, with 12 bases lying between them. The CDR3 has 11 residues. CDR3 sequence (DNA): TGTGCCAGCAGTGGGCGAATCGAACAGTACTTC. This gives the protein CASSGRIEQYF.

The rearrangement joins TRBV6-1 to TRBJ2-7; D possibly corresponds to TRBD2 (5 bases). CDR3 length: 16 residues. Germline V CDR1 and CDR2: MNHNS, SASEGT. Trimming removed 0 bases from V and 5 bases from J, with 17 bases in between. CDR3 residues: CASSEADAGLGDEQYF. Written as DNA, the CDR3 is TGTGCCAGCAGTGAAGCCGATGCGGGTCTTGGTGACGAGCAGTACTTC.

In its sample, this clone was seen a few times. The rearrangement uses TRBV19 and TRBJ1-4; 7 bases fit TRBD1. Germline CDR1 LNHDA, CDR2 SQIVND (reference sequence). This CDR3 is built from 12 residues. V shed 6 bases and J 12 bases; nucleotides not matched to a gene: 7. The CDR3 region is CASSIQGIELFF. In nucleotides, the CDR3 is TGTGCCAGTAGCATACAGGGGATAGAACTGTTTTTT.

The rearrangement links TRBV5-8 to TRBJ1-1; D might be TRBD1 (5 bases). CDR1 is SGHTS and CDR2 is YDEGEE in the germline V gene. The CDR3 consists of 14 residues. The ends were cut back, 1 base at V and 6 bases at J, with 13 bases in the middle. The CDR3 region is CASSLRGSIAEAFF. CDR3 DNA: TGTGCCAGCAGCTTGCGGGGGTCGATCGCTGAAGCTTTCTTT.